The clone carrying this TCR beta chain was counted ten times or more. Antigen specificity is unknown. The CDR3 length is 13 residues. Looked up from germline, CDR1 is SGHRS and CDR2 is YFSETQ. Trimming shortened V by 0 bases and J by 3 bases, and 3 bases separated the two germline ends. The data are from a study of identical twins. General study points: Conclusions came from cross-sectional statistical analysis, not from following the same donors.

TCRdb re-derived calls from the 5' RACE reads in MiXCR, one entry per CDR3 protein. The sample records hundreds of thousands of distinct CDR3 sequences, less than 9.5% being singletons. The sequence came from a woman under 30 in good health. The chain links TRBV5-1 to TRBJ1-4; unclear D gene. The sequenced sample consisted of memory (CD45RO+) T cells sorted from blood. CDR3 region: CASSLGANEKLFF. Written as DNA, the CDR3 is TGCGCCAGCAGCTTGGGGGCTAATGAAAAACTGTTTTTT.